This passage covers 5 T cell receptor beta chains from one sample sequenced in a study of cytomegalovirus exposure and HLA in healthy donors. Clones were read by immunoSEQ multiplex PCR, and TCRdb kept only the in-frame ones, dropping some. The sample has 250,000 to 400,000 clones; roughly 86% are singletons. Source material: PBMCs. The receptors here all came from a man aged 30 to 39 in good health and CMV-seronegative.

This clone was recorded once. The chain links TRBV20-1 to TRBJ2-1, with D unclear. Germline lookup yields CDR1 DFQATT and CDR2 SNEGSKA (reference sequence). The CDR3 has 10 amino acids. CDR3 bases: TGCACTGCACGGGTCAATGAGCAGTTCTTC. This codes for CTARVNEQFF.

In the case of this clone: The sample holds other DNA sequences that translate to the same CDR3. This chain uses TRBV29-1 with TRBJ1-2, with TRBD1 matching over 7 bases. This CDR3 has 12 residues. CDR1 is SQVTM and CDR2 is ANQGSEA in the germline V gene. Trimming removed 6 bases from V and 0 bases from J; junction bases left unmatched: 1. CDR3 region: CSVGTANYGYTF. The CDR3 nucleotides are TGCAGCGTAGGGACAGCTAACTATGGCTACACCTTC.

The rearrangement links TRBV6-1 to TRBJ1-1; TRBD1 matches 9 bases. The CDR3 consists of 17 residues. Trimming took 3 bases from V and 4 from J; bases not matched to a gene: 12. In germline, CDR1 is MNHNS, CDR2 SASEGT. The CDR3 nucleotides are TGTGCCAGCAGTGACAGCACAGGGGGCGGTATGAGCACTGAAGCTTTCTTT. Residues: CASSDSTGGGMSTEAFF.

J is TRBJ1-1 and V is TRBV11-2; D is perhaps TRBD1 (6 bases). The V end was cut by 1 base, the J end by 5 bases, with 14 bases between. Germline V lookup: CDR1 SGHAT, CDR2 FQNNGV. The CDR3 has 15 residues. The CDR3 DNA is TGTGCCAGCAGCTTAGGGCCGCAGGGGAAGACTGAAGCTTTCTTT. As protein: CASSLGPQGKTEAFF.

This chain links TRBV6-1 with TRBJ1-2; D is unclear. There are 14 residues in the CDR3. Trimming shortened V by 5 bases and J by 1 base, and 11 bases separated the two germline ends. The germline CDR1 and CDR2 sequences are MNHNS and SASEGT. The chain's CDR3 is CASSMDGINYGYTF. CDR3 sequence (DNA): TGTGCCAGCAGTATGGACGGGATTAACTATGGCTACACCTTC.